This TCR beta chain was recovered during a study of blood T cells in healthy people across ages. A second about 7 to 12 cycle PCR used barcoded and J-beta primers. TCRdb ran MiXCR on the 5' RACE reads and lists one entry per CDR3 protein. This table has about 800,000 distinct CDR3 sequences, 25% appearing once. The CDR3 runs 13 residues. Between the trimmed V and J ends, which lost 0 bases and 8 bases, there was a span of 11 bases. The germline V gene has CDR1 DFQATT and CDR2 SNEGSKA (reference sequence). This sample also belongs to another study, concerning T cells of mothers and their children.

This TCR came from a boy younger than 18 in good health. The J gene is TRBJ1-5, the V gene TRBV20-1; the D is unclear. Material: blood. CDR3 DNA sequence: TGCAGTGCTAGAGATCGCCCCGGCAAGCCCCAGCATTTT. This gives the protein CSARDRPGKPQHF.